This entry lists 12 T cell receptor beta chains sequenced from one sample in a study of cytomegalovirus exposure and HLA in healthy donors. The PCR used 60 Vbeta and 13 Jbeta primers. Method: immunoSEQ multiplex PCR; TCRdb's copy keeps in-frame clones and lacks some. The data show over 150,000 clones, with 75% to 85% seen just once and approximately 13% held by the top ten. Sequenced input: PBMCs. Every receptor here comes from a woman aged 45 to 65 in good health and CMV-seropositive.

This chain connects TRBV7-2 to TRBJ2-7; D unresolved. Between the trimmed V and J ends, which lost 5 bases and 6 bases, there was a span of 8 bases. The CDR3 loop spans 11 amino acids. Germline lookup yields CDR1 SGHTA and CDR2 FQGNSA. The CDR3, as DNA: TGTGCCAGCAGCATAGGAGTCGAGCAGTACTTC. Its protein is CASSIGVEQYF.

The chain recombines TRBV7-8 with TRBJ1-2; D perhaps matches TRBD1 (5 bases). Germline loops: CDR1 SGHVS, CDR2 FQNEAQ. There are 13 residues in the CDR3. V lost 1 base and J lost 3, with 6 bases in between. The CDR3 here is CASSLGDYYGYTF. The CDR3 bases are TGTGCCAGCAGCTTAGGGGACTACTATGGCTACACCTTC.

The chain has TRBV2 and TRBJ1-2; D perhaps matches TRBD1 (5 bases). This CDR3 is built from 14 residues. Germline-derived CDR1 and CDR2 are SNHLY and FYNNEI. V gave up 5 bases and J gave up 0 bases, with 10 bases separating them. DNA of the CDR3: TGTGCCAGCAGTCCAACAGGCTCTAACTATGGCTACACCTTC. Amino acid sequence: CASSPTGSNYGYTF.

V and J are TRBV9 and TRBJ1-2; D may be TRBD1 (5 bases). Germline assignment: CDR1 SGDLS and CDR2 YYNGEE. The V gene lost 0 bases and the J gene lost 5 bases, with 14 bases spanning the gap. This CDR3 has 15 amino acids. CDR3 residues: CASSVGLGAGYGYTF. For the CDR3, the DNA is TGTGCCAGCAGCGTAGGCCTAGGGGCTGGGTATGGCTACACCTTC.

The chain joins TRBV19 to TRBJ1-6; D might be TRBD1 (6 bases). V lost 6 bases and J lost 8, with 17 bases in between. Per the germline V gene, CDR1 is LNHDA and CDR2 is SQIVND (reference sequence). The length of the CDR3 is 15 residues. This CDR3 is CASSSLQGRDSPLHF. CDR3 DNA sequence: TGTGCCAGTAGCTCTCTACAGGGAAGGGATTCACCCCTCCACTTT.

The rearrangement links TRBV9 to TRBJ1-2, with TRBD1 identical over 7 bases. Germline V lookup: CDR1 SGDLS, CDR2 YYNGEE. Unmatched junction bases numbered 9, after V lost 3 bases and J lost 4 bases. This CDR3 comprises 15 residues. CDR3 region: CASSAGTGVGYGYTF. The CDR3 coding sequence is TGTGCCAGCAGCGCCGGCACAGGGGTGGGCTATGGCTACACCTTC.

The DNA of the CDR3 is TGTGCCAGCAAAAAGGGGGAGACCCAGTACTTC. It encodes CASKKGETQYF. The chain couples TRBV2 to TRBJ2-5, with D perhaps matching TRBD1 (5 bases). CDR3 size: 11 residues. V was shortened by 7 bases and J by 5 bases, with 8 bases between the two germline ends. Germline V gene sequence: CDR1 SNHLY, CDR2 FYNNEI.

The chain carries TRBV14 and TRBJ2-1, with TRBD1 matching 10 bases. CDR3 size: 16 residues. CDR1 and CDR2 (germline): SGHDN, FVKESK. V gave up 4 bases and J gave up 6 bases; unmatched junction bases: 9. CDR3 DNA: TGTGCCAGCAGCCTTCCCGGGACAGGGGCGATCAATGAGCAGTTCTTC. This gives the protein CASSLPGTGAINEQFF.

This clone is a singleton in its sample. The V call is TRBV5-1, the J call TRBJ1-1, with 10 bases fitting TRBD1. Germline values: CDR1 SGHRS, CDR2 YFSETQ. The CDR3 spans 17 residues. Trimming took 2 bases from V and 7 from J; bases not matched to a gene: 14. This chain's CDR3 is CASSFSNPGTGAYEAFF. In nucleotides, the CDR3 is TGCGCCAGCAGCTTTTCCAATCCCGGGACAGGGGCATATGAAGCTTTCTTT.

Here the CDR3 DNA reads TGTGCCAGCAGCCTGAGACAGGGGGCTCACAATGAGCAGTTCTTC. Translated, it gives CASSLRQGAHNEQFF. The chain combines TRBV6-6 with TRBJ2-1, with TRBD1 matching over 10 bases. Trimming cost V 6 bases and J 5 bases; bases outside gene matches: 7. Germline V gives CDR1 MNHNY, CDR2 SVGAGI (reference sequence). This CDR3 comprises 15 residues.

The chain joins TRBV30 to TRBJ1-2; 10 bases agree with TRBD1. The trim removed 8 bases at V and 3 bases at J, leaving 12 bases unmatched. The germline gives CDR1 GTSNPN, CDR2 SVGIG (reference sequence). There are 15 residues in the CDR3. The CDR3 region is CATPSGQGIDYGYTF. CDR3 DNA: TGTGCCACCCCTTCGGGACAGGGGATTGACTATGGCTACACCTTC.

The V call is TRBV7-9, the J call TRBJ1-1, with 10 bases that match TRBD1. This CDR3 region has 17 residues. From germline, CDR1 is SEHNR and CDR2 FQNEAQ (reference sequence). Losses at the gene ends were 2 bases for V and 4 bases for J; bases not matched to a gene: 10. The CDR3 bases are TGTGCCAGCAGCTTAACAATAGGGTGGGACAGGGGCACTGAAGCTTTCTTT. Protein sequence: CASSLTIGWDRGTEAFF.